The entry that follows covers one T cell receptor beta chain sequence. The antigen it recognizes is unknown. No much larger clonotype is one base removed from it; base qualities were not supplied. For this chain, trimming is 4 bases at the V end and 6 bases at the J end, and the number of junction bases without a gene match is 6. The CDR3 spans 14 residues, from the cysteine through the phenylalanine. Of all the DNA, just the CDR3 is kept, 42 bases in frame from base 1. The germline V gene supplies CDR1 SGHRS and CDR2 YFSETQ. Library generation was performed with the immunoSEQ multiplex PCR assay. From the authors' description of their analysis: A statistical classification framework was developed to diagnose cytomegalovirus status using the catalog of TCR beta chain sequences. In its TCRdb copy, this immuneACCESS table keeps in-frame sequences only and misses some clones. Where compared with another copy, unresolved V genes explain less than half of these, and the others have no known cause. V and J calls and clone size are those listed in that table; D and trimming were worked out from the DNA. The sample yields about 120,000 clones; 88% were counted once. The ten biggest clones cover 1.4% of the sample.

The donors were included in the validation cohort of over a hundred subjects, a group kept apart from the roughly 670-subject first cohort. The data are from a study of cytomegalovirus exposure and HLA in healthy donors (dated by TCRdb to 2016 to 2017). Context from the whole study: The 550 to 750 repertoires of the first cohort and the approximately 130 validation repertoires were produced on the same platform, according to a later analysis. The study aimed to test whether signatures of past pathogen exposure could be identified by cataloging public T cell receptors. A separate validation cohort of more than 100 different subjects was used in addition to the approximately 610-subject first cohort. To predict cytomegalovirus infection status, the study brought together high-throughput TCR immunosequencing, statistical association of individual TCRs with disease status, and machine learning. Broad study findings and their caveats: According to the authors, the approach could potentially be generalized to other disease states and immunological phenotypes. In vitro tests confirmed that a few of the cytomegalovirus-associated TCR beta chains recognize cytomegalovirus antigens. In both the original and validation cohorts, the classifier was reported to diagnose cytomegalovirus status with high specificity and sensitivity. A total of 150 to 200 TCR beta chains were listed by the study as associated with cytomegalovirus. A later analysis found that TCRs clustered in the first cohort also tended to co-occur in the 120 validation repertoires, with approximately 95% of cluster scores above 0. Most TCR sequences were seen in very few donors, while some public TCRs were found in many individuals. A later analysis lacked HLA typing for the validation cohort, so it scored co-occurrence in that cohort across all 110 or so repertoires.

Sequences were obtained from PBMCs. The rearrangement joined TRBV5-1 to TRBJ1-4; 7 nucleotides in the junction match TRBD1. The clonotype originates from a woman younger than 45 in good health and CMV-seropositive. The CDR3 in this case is CASSLDRPYEKLFF. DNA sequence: TGCGCCAGCAGCCTGGACAGGCCGTATGAAAAACTGTTTTTT.